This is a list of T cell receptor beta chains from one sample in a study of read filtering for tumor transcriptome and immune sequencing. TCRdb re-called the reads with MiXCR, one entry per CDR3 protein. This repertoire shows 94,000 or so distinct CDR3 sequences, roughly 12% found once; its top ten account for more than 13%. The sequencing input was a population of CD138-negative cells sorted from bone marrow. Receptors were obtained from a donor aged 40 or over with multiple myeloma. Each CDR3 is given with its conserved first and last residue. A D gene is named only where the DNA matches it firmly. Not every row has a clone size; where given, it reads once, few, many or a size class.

TGTGCCAGCAGTTTAACGGCTAGCGGGAAGAGCACAGATACGCAGTATTTT CASSLTASGKSTDTQYF TRBD2 TRBJ2-3 TRBV28 17 many
TGTGCCACCAGTGACCCTCGGACAGGAGGGAAGACCCAGTACTTC CATSDPRTGGKTQYF . TRBJ2-5 TRBV24-1 15 few
TGCGCCAGCAGCTTGCATCAGGGTAGCTATGGCTACACCTTC CASSLHQGSYGYTF . TRBJ1-2 TRBV5-1 14 many
TGTGCCAGCAGTGAAGCTTCAGGGGGCATTCAGCCCCAGCATTTT CASSEASGGIQPQHF TRBD1 TRBJ1-5 TRBV2 15 many
TGTGCCAGCAGCCCGGACGGGAAAGAGACCCAGTACTTC CASSPDGKETQYF . TRBJ2-5 TRBV7-9 13 many
TGTGCCACCAGCAGAGCCCCGACTGCAACTAATGAAAAACTGTTTTTT CATSRAPTATNEKLFF . TRBJ1-4 TRBV15 16 few
TGTGCCAGCAGCCCGTGGACTAGCGGGAGAGAACTTTACGAGCAGTACTTC CASSPWTSGRELYEQYF TRBD2 TRBJ2-7 TRBV4-2 17 .
TGTGCCAGCAGGACCGGCGACGGGAGGAATGAGCAGTTCTTC CASRTGDGRNEQFF TRBD2 TRBJ2-1 TRBV6-6 14 many
TGCAGTGCGAGGACTAGCGGGAGTGGGGATACGCAGTATTTT CSARTSGSGDTQYF TRBD2 TRBJ2-3 TRBV20-1 14 many
TGCGCCAGCAGCTTGGGTGGGACAGGGGGATACAATGAGCAGTTCTTC CASSLGGTGGYNEQFF TRBD1 TRBJ2-1 TRBV5-1 16 many
TGTGCCAGCAGCCCACCGGGACTAGCGGGTAACAATGAGCAGTTCTTC CASSPPGLAGNNEQFF TRBD2 TRBJ2-1 TRBV7-9 16 many
TGTGCCAGCAGTTACTCACTAGCGGAGCCGGCGAATGAGCAGTTCTTC CASSYSLAEPANEQFF TRBD2 TRBJ2-1 TRBV6-7 16 .
TGCAGTGCTCTGATCTCTGGGGCCAACGTCCTGACTTTC CSALISGANVLTF . TRBJ2-6 TRBV20-1 13 many
TGCAGTGCCGAGGACAGGGCTAAAGAGACCCAGTACTTC CSAEDRAKETQYF TRBD1 TRBJ2-5 TRBV20-1 13 many
TGTGCCAGCAGCTTAGTAGGCCACACCGGGGAGCTGTTTTTT CASSLVGHTGELFF . TRBJ2-2 TRBV7-9 14 .
TGCAGCCTCAAGGGGGCCGAGATGGGTACGCAGTATTTT CSLKGAEMGTQYF TRBD1 TRBJ2-3 TRBV29-1 13 many
TGTGCCAGTAGTGTGACCGGGGGGAGCTACGAGCAGTACTTC CASSVTGGSYEQYF TRBD2 TRBJ2-7 TRBV19 14 few
TGTGCCAGTAGTATCCAGCGGGGTAGCCAATACGAGCAGTACTTC CASSIQRGSQYEQYF TRBD2 TRBJ2-7 TRBV19 15 many
TGCGCCAGCAGTGAGAGGGGAAATGAGCAGTTCTTC CASSERGNEQFF . TRBJ2-1 TRBV10-1 12 many
TGCAGTGCTAGGACAGGGGATCAGCCCCAGCATTTT CSARTGDQPQHF TRBD1 TRBJ1-5 TRBV20-1 12 .
TGCAGTGCTGACAGGAACACCGGGGAGCTGTTTTTT CSADRNTGELFF . TRBJ2-2 TRBV20-1 12 many
TGCGCCAGCACCCTTTGGGTTGAGCAGTTCTTC CASTLWVEQFF . TRBJ2-1 TRBV23-1 11 many
TGTGCCAGCAGCATGCGACAGTCACTGAACACTGAAGCTTTCTTT CASSMRQSLNTEAFF . TRBJ1-1 TRBV5-4 15 .
TGCGCCAGCAGCCAACGGGACTCTCATTCCTCTGGGGCCAACGTCCTGACTTTC CASSQRDSHSSGANVLTF . TRBJ2-6 TRBV4-1 18 many
TGTGCCAGCAGCCCGAACACATTTATAAATCAGCCCCAGCATTTT CASSPNTFINQPQHF . TRBJ1-5 TRBV6-1 15 .
TGTGCCATCAGCCGGACTAGCGGCAGGAGGGATGAGCAGTTCTTC CAISRTSGRRDEQFF TRBD2 TRBJ2-1 TRBV10-3 15 many
TGTGCCAGCGGAAGAACTAGCGGGGTTTACAATGAGCAGTTCTTC CASGRTSGVYNEQFF TRBD2 TRBJ2-1 TRBV6-1 15 many
TGTGCCAGCAGTAACCCCTGGAGCGGGAGAAGCTCTGGGGCCAACGTCCTGACTTTC CASSNPWSGRSSGANVLTF TRBD2 TRBJ2-6 TRBV6-2/TRBV6-3 19 many
TGCGCCAGCAGCTCGGGGACCACTTCCTCACCCCTCCACTTT CASSSGTTSSPLHF . TRBJ1-6 TRBV5-1 14 .
TGCAGTGCCCCGCTAGGGGATACGCAGTATTTT CSAPLGDTQYF . TRBJ2-3 TRBV20-1 11 many
TGTGCCAGCACTCCCGGGACAGGGCGGGGCAATCAGCCCCAGCATTTT CASTPGTGRGNQPQHF TRBD1 TRBJ1-5 TRBV6-1 16 many
TGCGCCAGCAGCTTGAGCGGGACAGGGGACGAGCAGTACTTC CASSLSGTGDEQYF TRBD1 TRBJ2-7 TRBV5-1 14 many
TGTGCCAGCAGCGTAGGGGCGGATCACGGGGAGCTGTTTTTT CASSVGADHGELFF . TRBJ2-2 TRBV9 14 few
TGTGCCAGCAGCGTAGGTGGTAGCGGCAGGAATGAGCAGTTCTTC CASSVGGSGRNEQFF . TRBJ2-1 TRBV9 15 many
TGTGCCAGCGACGGGACAGGGGGCGCAGACACTGAAGCTTTCTTT CASDGTGGADTEAFF TRBD1 TRBJ1-1 TRBV28 15 .
TGTGCCAGTAGTTCAGGGACTAGCGGGGTTAATGAGCAGTTCTTC CASSSGTSGVNEQFF TRBD2 TRBJ2-1 TRBV19 15 many
TGCGCCAGCAGATCTGACACCAATGAAAAACTGTTTTTT CASRSDTNEKLFF . TRBJ1-4 TRBV5-1 13 many
TGTGCCAGCAGTGGGGGACTAGCGGACCCCAATGAGCAGTTCTTC CASSGGLADPNEQFF TRBD2 TRBJ2-1 TRBV6-4 15 .
TGTGCCAGCAGCCCCAGGGGAGCGCTCGGGACCCAGTACTTC CASSPRGALGTQYF . TRBJ2-5 TRBV5-4 14 .
TGTGCCAGCAGCTCGAGGGGGACTGAAGCTTTCTTT CASSSRGTEAFF . TRBJ1-1 TRBV12-3/TRBV12-4 12 many
TGCGCCAGCAGTCTCGACCGAGCCACCTACAATGAGCAGTTCTTC CASSLDRATYNEQFF . TRBJ2-1 TRBV23-1 15 .
TGCAGTGCTAGAGTCGGTCTCCCTGGGGCCAACGTCCTGACTTTC CSARVGLPGANVLTF . TRBJ2-6 TRBV20-1 15 .
TGCAGCGTTGTGGGGCGGAGTTCCACAGATACGCAGTATTTT CSVVGRSSTDTQYF . TRBJ2-3 TRBV29-1 14 many
TGTGCCAGCAGCCAAAACGACAGGGCTGGGGCCAACGTCCTGACTTTC CASSQNDRAGANVLTF TRBD1 TRBJ2-6 TRBV7-6 16 many
TGCGCCAGCAGCCCCCGGGGTAGCGGAGAGACCCAGTACTTC CASSPRGSGETQYF . TRBJ2-5 TRBV4-1 14 many
TGCAGTGCTAGACCGCTCCGGGGGAGCGGGAGGGGATCCTACGAGCAGTACTTC CSARPLRGSGRGSYEQYF TRBD2 TRBJ2-7 TRBV20-1 18 .
TGTGCCAGCAGCTTAATTCTGGGGAACACAGATACGCAGTATTTT CASSLILGNTDTQYF . TRBJ2-3 TRBV27 15 few
TGTGCCAGCAGCTTAGAATCAGGGGGCGTGGGTCAGGCTTTCTTT CASSLESGGVGQAFF TRBD1 TRBJ1-1 TRBV7-9 15 many
TGTGCCAGCAGCCCCCGGGCCCCCTCAAACACCGGGGAGCTGTTTTTT CASSPRAPSNTGELFF . TRBJ2-2 TRBV3-1 16 many
TGCAGCGTCGTTCGGACAGGGGAAGAGACCCAGTACTTC CSVVRTGEETQYF TRBD1 TRBJ2-5 TRBV29-1 13 many
TGTGCCAGTAGTATTCCTAATCAGCCCCAGCATTTT CASSIPNQPQHF . TRBJ1-5 TRBV19 12 few
TGCGCCAGCAGCTTGTGGGGGCGCGAAGGTGGAAACACCATATATTTT CASSLWGREGGNTIYF . TRBJ1-3 TRBV5-1 16 few
TGTGCCAGCAGCATGGACAGGGCTGGAGGAAACACCATATATTTT CASSMDRAGGNTIYF TRBD1 TRBJ1-3 TRBV7-2 15 many
TGCAGTGCTAGAGATGCCCTAGCGGGAGGGGATGAGCAGTTCTTC CSARDALAGGDEQFF TRBD2 TRBJ2-1 TRBV20-1 15 many
TGCAGCGTGCCGGACAGGGATGCTAACTATGGCTACACCTTC CSVPDRDANYGYTF TRBD1 TRBJ1-2 TRBV29-1 14 many